This is a list of T cell receptor beta chains from one sample in a study of identifying expanded T cells in peripheral blood. Only in-frame clones appear in the TCRdb table, and some are missing; sequencing was by immunoSEQ multiplex PCR. The table has about 52,000 clones, about 80% seen once. Sample: blood. These receptors came from a person between 18 and 69 years old in good health. Both conserved end residues are part of each CDR3. D genes are given only for firm matches. For some rows the clone size is stated as once, few or many, or as a class when expanded; others skip it.

clone size: -; D gene: -; V gene: TRBV27; J gene: TRBJ1-6; CDR3 DNA: TGTGCCAGCAGTTCCCCCGACTATAATTCACCCCTCCACTTT; CDR3 protein: CASSSPDYNSPLHF
clone size: -; D gene: -; V gene: TRBV5-1; J gene: TRBJ2-7; CDR3 DNA: TGCGCCAGCAGCGGGGGCCGTCTATTATACGAGCAGTACTTC; CDR3 protein: CASSGGRLLYEQYF
clone size: -; D gene: TRBD1; V gene: TRBV5-1; J gene: TRBJ1-1; CDR3 DNA: TGCGCCAGCAGCTTGGCGGGACAGGGGTGGACTGAAGCTTTCTTT; CDR3 protein: CASSLAGQGWTEAFF
clone size: -; D gene: TRBD1; V gene: TRBV18; J gene: TRBJ1-2; CDR3 DNA: TGTGCCAGCTCGCTAGACAGGGACTATGGCTACACCTTC; CDR3 protein: CASSLDRDYGYTF
clone size: -; D gene: TRBD2; V gene: TRBV7-3; J gene: TRBJ2-1; CDR3 DNA: TGTGCCAGCAGCGCGACTAGCGGGGGGTTTGGTGAGCAGTTCTTC; CDR3 protein: CASSATSGGFGEQFF
clone size: -; D gene: TRBD1; V gene: TRBV6-6; J gene: TRBJ1-2; CDR3 DNA: TGTGCCAGCCGGGACAGGATCTATGGCTACACCTTC; CDR3 protein: CASRDRIYGYTF
clone size: -; D gene: TRBD2; V gene: TRBV25-1; J gene: TRBJ2-1; CDR3 DNA: TGTGCCATTTCGACGGGGGGACCGTTCCCCGACAATGAGCAGTTCTTC; CDR3 protein: CAISTGGPFPDNEQFF
clone size: -; D gene: -; V gene: TRBV10-3; J gene: TRBJ1-1; CDR3 DNA: TGTGCCGTCGGAGGTCTGAACACTGAAGCTTTCTTT; CDR3 protein: CAVGGLNTEAFF
clone size: few; D gene: -; V gene: TRBV19; J gene: TRBJ1-1; CDR3 DNA: TGTGCCAGTAGTATCGGGGGGAACACTGAAGCTTTCTTT; CDR3 protein: CASSIGGNTEAFF
clone size: -; D gene: -; V gene: TRBV4-1; J gene: TRBJ2-3; CDR3 DNA: TGCGCCAGCAGCCCCCAGGAGACTACCACAGATACGCAGTATTTT; CDR3 protein: CASSPQETTTDTQYF
clone size: -; D gene: -; V gene: TRBV27; J gene: TRBJ1-2; CDR3 DNA: TGTGCCAGCAGTTTAAGGGTCGGGCTGATGGGTGGCTACACCTTC; CDR3 protein: CASSLRVGLMGGYTF
clone size: few; D gene: TRBD2; V gene: TRBV5-1; J gene: TRBJ2-3; CDR3 DNA: TGCGCCAGCAGCTTGAGGGCTAGCGGGAGCGGAGATACGCAGTATTTT; CDR3 protein: CASSLRASGSGDTQYF
clone size: -; D gene: -; V gene: TRBV7-6; J gene: TRBJ1-6; CDR3 DNA: TGTGCCAGCAGCCTCGAGGTGGATTCACCCCCCCACTTT; CDR3 protein: CASSLEVDSPPHF
clone size: -; D gene: TRBD2; V gene: TRBV13; J gene: TRBJ2-1; CDR3 DNA: TGTGCCAGCAAAGAATCGGGGACTAGCGGGAGCTCGGAGCAGTTCTTC; CDR3 protein: CASKESGTSGSSEQFF
clone size: few; D gene: TRBD2; V gene: TRBV6-1; J gene: TRBJ2-2; CDR3 DNA: TGTGCCAGCAGTGAACGAGCGGGAGTGAGGGCCGGGGAGCTGTTTTTT; CDR3 protein: CASSERAGVRAGELFF
clone size: -; D gene: TRBD1; V gene: TRBV7-8; J gene: TRBJ1-1; CDR3 DNA: TGTGCCAGCAGCTCCCACAGGGGGCATGAGAACACTGAAGCTTTCTTT; CDR3 protein: CASSSHRGHENTEAFF
clone size: -; D gene: -; V gene: TRBV11-2; J gene: TRBJ1-2; CDR3 DNA: TGTGCCAGCAGCCCCATCGAACGGGGGCTAGGGGGCTACACCTTC; CDR3 protein: CASSPIERGLGGYTF